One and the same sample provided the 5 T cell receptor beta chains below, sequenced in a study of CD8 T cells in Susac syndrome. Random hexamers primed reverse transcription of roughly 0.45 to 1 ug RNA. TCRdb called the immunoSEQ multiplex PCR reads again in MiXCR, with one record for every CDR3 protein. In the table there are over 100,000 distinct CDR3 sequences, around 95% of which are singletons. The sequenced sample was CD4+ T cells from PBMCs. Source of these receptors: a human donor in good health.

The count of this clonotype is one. The CDR3, as DNA: TGTGCCAGCAGGTCATTCGGACAGCGTCACGAGCAGTACTTC. Protein product: CASRSFGQRHEQYF. This chain links TRBV13 with TRBJ2-7, with D maybe TRBD1 (6 bases). The ends were cut back, 6 bases at V and 5 bases at J, with 17 bases in the middle. Germline assignment: CDR1 PRHDT and CDR2 FYEKMQ (reference sequence). The CDR3 is 14 residues long. The entire variable domain, with the rest obtained from reference TRBV13 and TRBJ2-7, is as follows: AAGVIQSPRHLIKEKRETATLKCYPIPRHDTVYWYQQGPGQDPQFLISFYEKMQSDKGSIPDRFSAQQFSDYHSELNMSSLELGDSALYFCASRSFGQRHEQYFGPGTRLTVT.

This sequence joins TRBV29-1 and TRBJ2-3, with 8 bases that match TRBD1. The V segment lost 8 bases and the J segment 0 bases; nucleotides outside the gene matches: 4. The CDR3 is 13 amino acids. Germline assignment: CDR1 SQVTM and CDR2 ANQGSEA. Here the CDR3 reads CSSRTGSTDTQYF. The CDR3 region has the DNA TGCAGCTCACGGACAGGGAGCACAGATACGCAGTATTTT.

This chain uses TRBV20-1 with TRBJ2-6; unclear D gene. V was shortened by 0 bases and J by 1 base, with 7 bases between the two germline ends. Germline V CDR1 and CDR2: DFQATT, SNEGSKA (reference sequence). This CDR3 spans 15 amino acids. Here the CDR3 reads CSARDRRSGANVLTF. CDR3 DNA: TGCAGTGCTAGAGATCGACGATCTGGGGCCAACGTCCTGACTTTC.

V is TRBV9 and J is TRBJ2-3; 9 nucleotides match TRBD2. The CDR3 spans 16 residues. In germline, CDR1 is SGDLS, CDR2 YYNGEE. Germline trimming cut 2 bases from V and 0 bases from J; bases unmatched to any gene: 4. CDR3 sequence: CASSVTTSGSTDTQYF. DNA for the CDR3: TGTGCCAGCAGCGTGACGACTAGCGGTAGCACAGATACGCAGTATTTT.

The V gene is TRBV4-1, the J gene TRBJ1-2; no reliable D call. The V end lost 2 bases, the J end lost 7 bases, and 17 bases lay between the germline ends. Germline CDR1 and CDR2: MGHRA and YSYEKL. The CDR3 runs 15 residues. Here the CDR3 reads CASSQPVGPYSGYTF. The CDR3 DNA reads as TGCGCCAGCAGCCAACCCGTAGGTCCCTATTCTGGCTACACCTTC.